This T cell receptor beta chain was captured in a study of technical replicates of blood from four donors. TCRdb keeps only in-frame clones here, not all; method: immunoSEQ multiplex PCR. Counted here are under 95,000 clones, around 96% occurring once; the ten biggest clones make up over 0.25%. Trimming left V 4 bases short and J 1 base short, with 8 bases between. The CDR3 contains 14 residues. Germline V gives CDR1 MNHEY, CDR2 SMNVEV (reference sequence). Sequencing was performed on T cells isolated from PBMCs. The receptor's source is a human donor in good health. V usage is TRBV27 and J usage is TRBJ1-5, with D uncertain. The CDR3 region has the DNA TGTGCCAGCAGTTCCTCCCAGAGCAATCAGCCCCAGCATTTT. This encodes CASSSSQSNQPQHF.